What follows describes a single TCR beta chain. What it recognizes is unknown. Germline CDR1 and CDR2: MRHNA and SNTAGT. Trimming removed 4 bases from V and 1 base from J, with 7 bases in between. This CDR3 region has 13 residues. ViraFEST used viral peptide pools to expand antigen-specific CD4+ T cells before sequencing. Researchers isolated CD4+ T cells once about 11 days of culture had elapsed. Vaccine recipients had no previous SARS-CoV-2 infection; their nucleocapsid antibodies were negative. The sample comes from a study of vaccination effects on CD4 cells after COVID-19. Sequenced by immunoSEQ multiplex PCR; TCRdb stores in-frame clones only, minus some. The repertoire has roughly 25,000 clones, roughly four fifths of them found once; the top ten carry about 4.6%.

This clonotype was sampled from a human donor who received a COVID-19 vaccine. The input for sequencing was CD4+ T cells from PBMCs cultured with SARS-CoV-2 spike peptides, taken before COVID-19 vaccination. The rearrangement joins TRBV6-4 to TRBJ1-1; D gene uncertain. In DNA form, the CDR3 reads TGTGCCAGCAGTGCAGAGGAGAACACTGAAGCTTTCTTT. Translating gives CASSAEENTEAFF.